Sequencing of this T cell receptor beta chain was carried out in a study of cytomegalovirus exposure and HLA in healthy donors. Across the study: The approximately 130 validation repertoires matched the 666 first-cohort repertoires in platform, a later analysis reported. Findings of the study overall: As was reported, the classifier diagnosed cytomegalovirus status with high specificity and sensitivity. Investigators reported 150 to 200 TCR beta chains as tied to cytomegalovirus. Across donors, most TCRs were seen rarely, yet some public ones were widespread.

Clones were sequenced by immunoSEQ multiplex PCR, and TCRdb holds only the in-frame ones, with some missing. The data contain roughly 300,000 clones, more than 80% of them singletons. Germline V gene sequence: CDR1 SGDLS, CDR2 YYNGEE. With 0 bases clipped from V and 6 bases from J, the junction kept 9 bases outside the gene matches. The CDR3 contains 15 residues. A remark on this clone: What it recognizes is unknown.

V and J are TRBV9 and TRBJ2-7, with 7 bases lining up with TRBD2. Sequenced sample: PBMCs. The TCR sequence derives from a woman younger than 35 in good health and CMV-seronegative. CDR3 DNA sequence: TGTGCCAGCAGCGTAGGTACTAGCGCACTCGGCGAGCAGTACTTC. Translating gives CASSVGTSALGEQYF.